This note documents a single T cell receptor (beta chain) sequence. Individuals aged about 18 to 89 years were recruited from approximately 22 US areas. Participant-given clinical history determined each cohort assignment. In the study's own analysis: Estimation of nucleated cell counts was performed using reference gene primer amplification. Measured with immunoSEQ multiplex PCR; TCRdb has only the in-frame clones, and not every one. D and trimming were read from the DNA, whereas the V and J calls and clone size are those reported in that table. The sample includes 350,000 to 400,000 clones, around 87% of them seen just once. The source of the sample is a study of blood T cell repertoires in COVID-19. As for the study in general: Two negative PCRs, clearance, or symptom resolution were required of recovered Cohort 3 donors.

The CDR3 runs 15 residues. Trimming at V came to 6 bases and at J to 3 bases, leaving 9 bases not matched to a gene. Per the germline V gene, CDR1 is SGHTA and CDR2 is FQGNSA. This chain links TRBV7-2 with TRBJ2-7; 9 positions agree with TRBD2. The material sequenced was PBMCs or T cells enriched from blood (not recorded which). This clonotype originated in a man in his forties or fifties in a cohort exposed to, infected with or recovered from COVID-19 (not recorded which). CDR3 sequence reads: CASRPGTSYGYEQYF. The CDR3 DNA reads TGTGCCAGCAGGCCAGGGACTAGCTATGGCTACGAGCAGTACTTC.